A single sample is the source of the 12 T cell receptor beta chains below, sequenced in a study of blood T cell repertoires in COVID-19. Generated by immunoSEQ multiplex PCR, the TCRdb table keeps only in-frame clones and is missing some. The sample has around 68,000 clones, 80% to 85% seen once. Sequenced material: peripheral blood. Receptors were obtained from a human donor in a cohort sampled during active COVID-19.

V usage is TRBV19 and J usage is TRBJ2-5; 8 nucleotides agree with TRBD2. Losses at the gene ends were 5 bases for V and 4 bases for J; bases not matched to a gene: 9. The CDR3 loop spans 15 amino acids. From germline, CDR1 is LNHDA and CDR2 SQIVND (reference sequence). The CDR3 here is CASSVQRERGETQYF. In nucleotides, the CDR3 is TGTGCCAGTAGTGTACAGCGGGAGAGGGGAGAGACCCAGTACTTC.

V and J are TRBV5-4 and TRBJ2-5; possible D gene TRBD1, 5 bases. The length of the CDR3 is 13 residues. The germline V gene has CDR1 SGHNT and CDR2 YYREEE (reference sequence). V gave up 7 bases and J gave up 5 bases, with 15 bases separating them. CDR3 nucleotides: TGTGCCAGCTCCTCCAGGGATAGGGAGACCCAGTACTTC. Translation gives CASSSRDRETQYF.

The gene calls are TRBV19 and TRBJ2-7; TRBD2 is a possible D gene (5 bases). Germline V gives CDR1 LNHDA, CDR2 SQIVND (reference sequence). The CDR3 spans 17 residues. The V gene lost 9 bases and the J gene lost 6 bases, with 30 bases spanning the gap. The CDR3 DNA reads as TGTGCCAGCGCGAATACTGGAGGAACCGGGCCCACCGGCGAGCAGTACTTC. As protein: CASANTGGTGPTGEQYF.

The CDR3 here is CASSLPGQKSAFF. In nucleotides, the CDR3 is TGTGCCAGCTCCTTACCCGGACAGAAAAGTGCTTTCTTT. The chain uses TRBV27 and TRBJ1-1; the D gene is possibly TRBD1 (6 bases). V gave up 8 bases and J gave up 11 bases, with 21 bases separating them. Per germline, CDR1 MNHEY and CDR2 SMNVEV (reference sequence). This CDR3 has 13 amino acids.

The chain recombines TRBV1 with TRBJ1-4; TRBD1 reflects the table's D call only, with no check against the DNA. TRBV1 is termed a pseudogene. The CDR3 contains 18 residues. Here the CDR3 DNA reads TGCACCAGCAGTGCAAGGACATCCCCAGGGGCAACTAATGAAAAACTGTTTTTT. This translates into CTSSARTSPGATNEKLFF.

The J gene is TRBJ2-2, the V gene TRBV24-1; possibly TRBD1 for D (6 bases). Trimming shortened V by 3 bases and J by 4 bases, and 14 bases separated the two germline ends. The CDR3 is 16 residues long. Germline lookup yields CDR1 KGHDR and CDR2 SFDVKD. CDR3 nucleotide sequence: TGTGCCACCAGTGATAGGACAGTAAGGGGCACCGGGGAGCTGTTTTTT. This sequence encodes CATSDRTVRGTGELFF.

The gene calls are TRBV28 and TRBJ2-1; unclear D gene. In germline, CDR1 is MDHEN, CDR2 SYDVKM. The CDR3 has 15 residues. The V end was cut by 5 bases, the J end by 0 bases, with 11 bases between. DNA for the CDR3: TGTGCCAGCAGTCCCCTACGGAGCTCCTACAATGAGCAGTTCTTC. This encodes CASSPLRSSYNEQFF. The variable domain in full, completed from reference TRBV28 and TRBJ2-1, reads DVKVTQSSRYLVKRTGEKVFLECVQDMDHENMFWYRQDPGLGLRLIYFSYDVKMKEKGDIPEGYSVSREKKERFSLILESASTNQTSMYLCASSPLRSSYNEQFFGPGTRLTVL.

The V gene is TRBV9, the J gene TRBJ2-7; TRBD2 aligns across 16 bases. This CDR3 is built from 18 residues. In germline, CDR1 is SGDLS, CDR2 YYNGEE. Unmatched junction bases numbered 11, after V lost 4 bases and J lost 4 bases. CDR3 DNA: TGTGCCAGCAGCCCTGGGGGACTAGCGGGAGGGCCTATGTACGAGCAGTACTTC. This sequence encodes CASSPGGLAGGPMYEQYF. Variable domain in full (rest from reference TRBV9 and TRBJ2-7): DSGVTQTPKHLITATGQRVTLRCSPRSGDLSVYWYQQSLDQGLQFLIQYYNGEERAKGNILERFSAQQFPDLHSELNLSSLELGDSALYFCASSPGGLAGGPMYEQYFGPGTRLTVT.

The V call is TRBV7-9, the J call TRBJ2-1, with TRBD2 as a possible D gene (5 bases). The V and J ends lost 5 bases and 0 bases respectively, with 14 bases between them. Germline assignment: CDR1 SEHNR and CDR2 FQNEAQ (reference sequence). The CDR3 extends over 16 amino acids. As DNA, the CDR3 is TGTGCCAGCAGCCCGAGGGTCTCTGGCTCCTACAATGAGCAGTTCTTC. This codes for CASSPRVSGSYNEQFF.

The chain couples TRBV3-1 (or the pseudogene TRBV3-2) to TRBJ2-7; tentative D call: TRBD1 (6 bases). CDR1 LGHDT and CDR2 YNNKEL come from the germline V gene (reference sequence). The CDR3 is 15 amino acids. The V end lost 4 bases, the J end lost 4 bases, and 17 bases lay between the germline ends. The DNA for the CDR3 is TGTGCCAGCAGCCTAGAAGGCACAGGGCTTTACGAGCAGTACTTC. Translating gives CASSLEGTGLYEQYF.

The chain employs TRBV7-6 and TRBJ2-1; D gene unclear. Germline V gene data show CDR1 as SGHVS and CDR2 as FNYEAQ. The V end was cut by 4 bases, the J end by 6 bases, with 13 bases between. The CDR3 totals 14 residues. Written as DNA, the CDR3 is TGTGCCAGCAGCTCTTCTCCCCCTCGCAATGAGCAGTTCTTC. This codes for CASSSSPPRNEQFF.

This chain joins TRBV5-8 and TRBJ1-6, with D possibly TRBD1 on 5 matching bases. Trimming took off 1 base at V and 0 bases at J, with 14 bases between the two ends. This CDR3 region has 18 residues. CDR1 SGHTS and CDR2 YDEGEE come from the germline V gene. The CDR3 sequence: CASSLNRTGGSYNSPLHF. The DNA for the CDR3 is TGTGCCAGCAGCTTGAACAGGACGGGGGGCTCCTATAATTCACCCCTCCACTTT.